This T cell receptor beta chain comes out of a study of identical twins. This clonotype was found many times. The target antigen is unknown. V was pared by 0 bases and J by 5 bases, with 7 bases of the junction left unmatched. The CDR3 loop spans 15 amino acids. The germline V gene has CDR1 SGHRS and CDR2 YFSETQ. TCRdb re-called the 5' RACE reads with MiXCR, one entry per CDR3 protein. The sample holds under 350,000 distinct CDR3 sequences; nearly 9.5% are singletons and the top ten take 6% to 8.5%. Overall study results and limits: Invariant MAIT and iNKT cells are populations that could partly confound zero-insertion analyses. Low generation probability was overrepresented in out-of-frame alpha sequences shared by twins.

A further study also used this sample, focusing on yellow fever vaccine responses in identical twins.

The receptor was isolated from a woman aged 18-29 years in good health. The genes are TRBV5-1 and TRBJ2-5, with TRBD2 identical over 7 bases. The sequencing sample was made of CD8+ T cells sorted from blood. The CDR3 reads CASSLEGGPYETQYF. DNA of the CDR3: TGCGCCAGCAGCTTGGAGGGAGGGCCTTATGAGACCCAGTACTTC.